This TCR beta chain was profiled in a study of blood T cell repertoires in COVID-19. Study as a whole: Italy, Spain and the United States were the sources of the convalescent and acute COVID-19 samples. From T cells, B-cell-depleted T cells, or PBMCs came the material, which was cDNA or gDNA.

The CDR3 extends over 17 amino acids. V was pared by 1 base and J by 4 bases, with 17 bases between. The germline gives CDR1 SGHVS, CDR2 FQNEAQ. In the authors' methods: Amplification with reference gene primers provided the estimates of nucleated cell counts. Measured with immunoSEQ multiplex PCR; TCRdb has only the in-frame clones, and not every one. The V and J calls and clone size are taken from that table; D and trimming were inferred from the DNA. This table holds under 200,000 clones, roughly 91% found once. Sequencing was performed on peripheral blood. The receptor's source is a middle-aged man with active or convalescent COVID-19. The chain is built from TRBV7-8 and TRBJ1-5; no clear D. CDR3: CASSLERFGLENQPQHF. The CDR3 bases are TGTGCCAGCAGCTTAGAACGTTTCGGGTTGGAGAATCAGCCCCAGCATTTT. Looking up the rest from reference TRBV7-8 and TRBJ1-5 gives the full variable domain: GAGVSQSPRYKVAKRGQDVALRCDPISGHVSLFWYQQALGQGPEFLTYFQNEAQLDKSGLPSDRFFAERPEGSVSTLKIQRTQQEDSAVYLCASSLERFGLENQPQHFGDGTRLSIL.